Listed below are T cell receptor beta chains from one sample, sequenced in a study of blood T cell repertoires in COVID-19. Profiling relied on immunoSEQ multiplex PCR, and the TCRdb table lists in-frame clones only, not all of them. The table lists tens of thousands of clones, around 87% of them singletons, with 29% in the top ten. Material: peripheral blood. These receptors all come from a woman of 80 years or more with active or convalescent COVID-19. The CDR3 runs from the conserved cysteine through the conserved F or W. A D gene is named only where the DNA matches it firmly.

.	TRBV7-4	TRBJ1-6	CASSSRQQYNSPLHF
.	TRBV19	TRBJ1-5	CASSETGFNQPQHF
.	TRBV5-1	TRBJ2-5	CASSRAGAFGETQYF
.	TRBV9	TRBJ1-4	CASSVSVRGEKLFF
.	TRBV3-1/TRBV3-2	TRBJ2-1	CASSQDFAGSGQFF
TRBD2	TRBV5-1	TRBJ2-7	CASSAGLRGGPYEQYF
TRBD2	TRBV4-3	TRBJ2-1	CASSQVSSGDGIEQFF
.	TRBV28	TRBJ2-7	CASIMAGANNEQYF
TRBD1	TRBV5-6	TRBJ2-7	CASSFTFTGGPAKQYF
.	TRBV6-6	TRBJ1-1	CASNAPGYTEAFF
.	TRBV12-5	TRBJ1-2	CASVDNNYGYTF
.	TRBV12-3/TRBV12-4	TRBJ2-1	CASSLGPTGEQFF
.	TRBV3-1/TRBV3-2	TRBJ1-2	CASSQTRTGPGSGYTF
.	TRBV5-6	TRBJ2-3	CASSLLDSTQYF
TRBD1	TRBV5-1	TRBJ2-3	CASSYGQGRADTQYF
.	TRBV12-3/TRBV12-4	TRBJ1-1	CASSLAGPGEAFF
TRBD1	TRBV7-2	TRBJ2-7	CASSLEVDRTQYF
.	TRBV6-5	TRBJ1-1	CASSYSGHLNTEAFF
.	TRBV6-5	TRBJ2-3	CASTPSGADTQYF
TRBD1	TRBV3-1/TRBV3-2	TRBJ1-4	CANRQGLRNEKLFF
.	TRBV24-1	TRBJ2-1	CATSGQGGGNEQFF
TRBD1	TRBV23-1	TRBJ1-2	CASSQFTGGRGYTF